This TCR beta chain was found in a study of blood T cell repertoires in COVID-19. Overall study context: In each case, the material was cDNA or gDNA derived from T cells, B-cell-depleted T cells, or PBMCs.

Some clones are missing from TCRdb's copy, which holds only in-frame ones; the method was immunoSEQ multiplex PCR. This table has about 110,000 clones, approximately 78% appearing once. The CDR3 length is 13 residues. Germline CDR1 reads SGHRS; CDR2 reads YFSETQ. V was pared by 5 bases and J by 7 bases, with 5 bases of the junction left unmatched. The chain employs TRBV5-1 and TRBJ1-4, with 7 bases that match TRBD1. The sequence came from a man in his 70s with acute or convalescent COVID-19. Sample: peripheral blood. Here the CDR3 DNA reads TGCGCCAGCAGAAGTGACAGGGTTGAAAAACTGTTTTTT. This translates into CASRSDRVEKLFF.